The present T cell receptor beta chain was sequenced within a study of immune evolution from preneoplasia to lung adenocarcinoma. This CDR3 has 16 residues. The V gene's germline CDR1 is MDHEN and CDR2 SYDVKM. V was shortened by 2 bases and J by 1 base, with 12 bases between the two germline ends. Patient tissue came from resections in Japan or China, 2014–2017. The table came from immunoSEQ multiplex PCR; TCRdb's copy has only in-frame clones and leaves some out. The data hold about 40,000 clones, with 74% observed a single time. The rearrangement links TRBV28 to TRBJ1-3; D is unclear. This clonotype was obtained from a person aged 55-75 years with lung adenocarcinoma. Sequencing was carried out using FFPE invasive lung adenocarcinoma tissue. Written as DNA, the CDR3 is TGTGCCAGCAGTTTAGTACAGTCCGTATCTGGAAACACCATATATTTT. Protein: CASSLVQSVSGNTIYF.